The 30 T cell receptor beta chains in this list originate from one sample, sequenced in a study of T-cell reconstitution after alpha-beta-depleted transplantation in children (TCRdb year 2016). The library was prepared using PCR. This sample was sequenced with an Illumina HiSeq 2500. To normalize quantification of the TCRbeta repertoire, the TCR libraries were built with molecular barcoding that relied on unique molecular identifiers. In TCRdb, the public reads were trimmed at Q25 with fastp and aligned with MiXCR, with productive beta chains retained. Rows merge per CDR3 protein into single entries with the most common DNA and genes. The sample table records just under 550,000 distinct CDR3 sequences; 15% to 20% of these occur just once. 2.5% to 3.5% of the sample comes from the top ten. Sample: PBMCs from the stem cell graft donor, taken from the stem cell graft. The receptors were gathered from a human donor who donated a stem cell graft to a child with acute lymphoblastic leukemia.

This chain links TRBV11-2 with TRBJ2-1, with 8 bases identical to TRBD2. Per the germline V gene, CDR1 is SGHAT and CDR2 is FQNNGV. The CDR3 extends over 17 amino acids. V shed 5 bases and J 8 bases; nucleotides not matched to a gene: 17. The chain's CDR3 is CASSLPWAGLVGYEQFF. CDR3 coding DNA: TGTGCCAGCAGCCTACCCTGGGCGGGACTAGTAGGGTATGAGCAGTTCTTC.

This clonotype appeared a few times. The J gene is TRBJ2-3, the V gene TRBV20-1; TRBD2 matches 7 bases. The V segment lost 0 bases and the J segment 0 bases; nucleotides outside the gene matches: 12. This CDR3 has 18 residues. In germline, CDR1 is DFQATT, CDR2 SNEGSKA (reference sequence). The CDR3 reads CSAREPASGGTSTDTQYF. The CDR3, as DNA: TGCAGTGCTAGAGAGCCTGCTAGCGGAGGGACTAGCACAGATACGCAGTATTTT.

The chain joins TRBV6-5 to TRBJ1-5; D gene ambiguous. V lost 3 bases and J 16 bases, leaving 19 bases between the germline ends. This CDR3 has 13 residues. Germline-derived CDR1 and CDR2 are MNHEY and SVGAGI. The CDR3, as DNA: TGTGCCAGCAGTTATGGCTCTGGAGGTCCTCATCATTTT. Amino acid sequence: CASSYGSGGPHHF.

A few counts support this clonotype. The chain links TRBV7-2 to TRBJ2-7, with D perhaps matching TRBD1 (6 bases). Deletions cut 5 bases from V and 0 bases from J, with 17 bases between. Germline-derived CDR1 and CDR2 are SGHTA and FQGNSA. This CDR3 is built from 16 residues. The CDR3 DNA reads TGTGCCAGCAGCCCTCAGGGGCAGGGTCACTCCTACGAGCAGTACTTC. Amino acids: CASSPQGQGHSYEQYF.

Written as DNA, the CDR3 is TGTGCCTGGGAGCGGAGCTGGGGCACAGATACGCAGTATTTT. It is translated as CAWERSWGTDTQYF. This chain joins TRBV30 and TRBJ2-3; TRBD2 is a possible D gene (5 bases). V lost 5 bases and J lost 1, with 13 bases in between. This CDR3 is 14 amino acids long. Looked up from germline, CDR1 is GTSNPN and CDR2 is SVGIG (reference sequence).

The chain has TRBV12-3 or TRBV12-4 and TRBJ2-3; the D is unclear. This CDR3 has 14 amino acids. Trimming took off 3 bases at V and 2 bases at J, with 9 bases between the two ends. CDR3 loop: CASSFPGFTDTQYF. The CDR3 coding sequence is TGTGCCAGCAGTTTTCCCGGGTTCACAGATACGCAGTATTTT.

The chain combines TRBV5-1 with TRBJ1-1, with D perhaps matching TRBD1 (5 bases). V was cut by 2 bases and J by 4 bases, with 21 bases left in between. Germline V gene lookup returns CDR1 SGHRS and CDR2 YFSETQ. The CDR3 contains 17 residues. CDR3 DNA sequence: TGCGCCAGCAGCTTACGGGACCTCAATAAGAGGGGCACTGAAGCTTTCTTT. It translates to CASSLRDLNKRGTEAFF.

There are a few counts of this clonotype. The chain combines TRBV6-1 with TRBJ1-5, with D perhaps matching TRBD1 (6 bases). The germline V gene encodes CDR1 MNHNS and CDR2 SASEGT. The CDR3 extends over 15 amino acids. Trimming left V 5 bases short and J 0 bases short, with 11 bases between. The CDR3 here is CASSLLQGSNQPQHF. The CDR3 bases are TGTGCCAGCAGTCTCCTACAGGGTAGCAATCAGCCCCAGCATTTT.

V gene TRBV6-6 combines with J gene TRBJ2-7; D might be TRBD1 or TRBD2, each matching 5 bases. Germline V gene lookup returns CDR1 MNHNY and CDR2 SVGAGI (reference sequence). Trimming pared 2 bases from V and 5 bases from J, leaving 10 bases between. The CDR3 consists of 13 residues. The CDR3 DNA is TGTGCCAGCAGTTACGGGACCAGCAACGAGCAGTACTTC. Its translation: CASSYGTSNEQYF.

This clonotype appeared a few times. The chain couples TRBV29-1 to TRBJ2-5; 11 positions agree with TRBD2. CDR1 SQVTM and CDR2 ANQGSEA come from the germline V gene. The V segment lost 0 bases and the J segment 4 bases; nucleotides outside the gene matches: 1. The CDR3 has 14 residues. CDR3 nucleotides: TGCAGCGTTGAAGATCTAGCGGGAGGAGAGACCCAGTACTTC. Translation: CSVEDLAGGETQYF.

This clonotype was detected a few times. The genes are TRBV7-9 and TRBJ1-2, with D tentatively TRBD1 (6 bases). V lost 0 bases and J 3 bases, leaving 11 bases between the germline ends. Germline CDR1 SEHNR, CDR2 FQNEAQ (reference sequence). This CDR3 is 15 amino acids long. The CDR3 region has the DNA TGTGCCAGCAGCTTAGCGGGGGCGCGGGACTATGGCTACACCTTC. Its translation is CASSLAGARDYGYTF.

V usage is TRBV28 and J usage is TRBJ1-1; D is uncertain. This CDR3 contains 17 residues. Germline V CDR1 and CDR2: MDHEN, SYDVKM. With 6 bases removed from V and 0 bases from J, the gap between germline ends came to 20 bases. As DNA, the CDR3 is TGTGCCAGCAGCACCCCGTGGGTGGAGGCGGTGAACACTGAAGCTTTCTTT. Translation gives CASSTPWVEAVNTEAFF.

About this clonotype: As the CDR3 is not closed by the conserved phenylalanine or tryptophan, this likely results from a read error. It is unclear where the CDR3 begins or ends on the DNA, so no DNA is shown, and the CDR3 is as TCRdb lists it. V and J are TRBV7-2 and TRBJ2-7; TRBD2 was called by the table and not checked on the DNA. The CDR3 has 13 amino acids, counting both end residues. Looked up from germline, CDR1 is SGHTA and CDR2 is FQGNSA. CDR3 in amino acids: CASSQTSGRAIVS.

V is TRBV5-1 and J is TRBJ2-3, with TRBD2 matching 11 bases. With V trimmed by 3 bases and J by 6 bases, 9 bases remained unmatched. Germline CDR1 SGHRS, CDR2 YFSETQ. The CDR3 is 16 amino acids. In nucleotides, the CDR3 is TGCGCCAGCAGCTACATTTTAGCGGGAGGGCCGGATACGCAGTATTTT. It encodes CASSYILAGGPDTQYF.

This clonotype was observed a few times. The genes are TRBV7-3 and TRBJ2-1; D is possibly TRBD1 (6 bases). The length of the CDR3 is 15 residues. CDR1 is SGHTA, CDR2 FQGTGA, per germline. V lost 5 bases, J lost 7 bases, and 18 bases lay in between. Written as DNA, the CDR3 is TGTGCCAGCAGCCCAAACAGGGTTGGGCATAATGAGCAGTTCTTC. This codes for CASSPNRVGHNEQFF.

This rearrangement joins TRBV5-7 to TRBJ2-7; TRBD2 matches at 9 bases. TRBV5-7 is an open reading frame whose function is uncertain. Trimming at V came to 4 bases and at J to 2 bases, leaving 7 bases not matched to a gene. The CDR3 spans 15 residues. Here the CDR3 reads CASSTGKREAYEQYF. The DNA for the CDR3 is TGTGCCAGCAGCACGGGGAAGCGGGAGGCCTACGAGCAGTACTTC.

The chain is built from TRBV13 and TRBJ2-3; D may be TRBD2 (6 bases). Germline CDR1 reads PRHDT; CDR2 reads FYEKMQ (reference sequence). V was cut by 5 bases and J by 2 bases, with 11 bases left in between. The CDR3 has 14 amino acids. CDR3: CASSPGGPTDTQYF. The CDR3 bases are TGTGCCAGCAGCCCAGGAGGGCCCACAGATACGCAGTATTTT.

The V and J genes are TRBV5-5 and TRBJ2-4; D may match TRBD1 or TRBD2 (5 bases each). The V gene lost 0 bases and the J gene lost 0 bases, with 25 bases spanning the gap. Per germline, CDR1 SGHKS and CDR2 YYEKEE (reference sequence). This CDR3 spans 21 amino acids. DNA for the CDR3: TGTGCCAGCAGCTTGGGGGGGATGAACCTAAAGAATTCCCTAGCCAAAAACATTCAGTACTTC. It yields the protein CASSLGGMNLKNSLAKNIQYF.

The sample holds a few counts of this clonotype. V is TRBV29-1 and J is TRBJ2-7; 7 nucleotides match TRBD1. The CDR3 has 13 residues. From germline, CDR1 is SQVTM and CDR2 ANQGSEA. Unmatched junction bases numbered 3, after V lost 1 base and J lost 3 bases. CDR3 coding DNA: TGCAGCGTTGAAGTTAACAGGGGCTACGAGCAGTACTTC. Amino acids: CSVEVNRGYEQYF.

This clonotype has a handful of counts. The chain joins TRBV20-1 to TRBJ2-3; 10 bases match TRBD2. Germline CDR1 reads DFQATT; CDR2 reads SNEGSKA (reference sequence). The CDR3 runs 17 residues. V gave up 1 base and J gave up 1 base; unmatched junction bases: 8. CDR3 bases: TGCAGTGCTAGAGGGCCTAGCGGGAGCGTCGGCACAGATACGCAGTATTTT. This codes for CSARGPSGSVGTDTQYF.

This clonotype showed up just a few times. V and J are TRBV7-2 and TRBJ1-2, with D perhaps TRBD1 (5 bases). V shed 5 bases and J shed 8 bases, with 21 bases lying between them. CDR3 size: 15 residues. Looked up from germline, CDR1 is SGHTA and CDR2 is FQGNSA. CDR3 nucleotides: TGTGCCAGCAGCGCCTACCGGGGGGGAACTAGAGGCTACACCTTC. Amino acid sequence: CASSAYRGGTRGYTF.

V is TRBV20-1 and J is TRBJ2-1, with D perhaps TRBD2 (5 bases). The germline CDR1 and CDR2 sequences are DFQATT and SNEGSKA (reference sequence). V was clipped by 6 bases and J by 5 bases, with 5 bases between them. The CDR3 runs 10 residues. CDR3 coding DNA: TGCAGTGCGGAGGACAATGAGCAGTTCTTC. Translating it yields CSAEDNEQFF.

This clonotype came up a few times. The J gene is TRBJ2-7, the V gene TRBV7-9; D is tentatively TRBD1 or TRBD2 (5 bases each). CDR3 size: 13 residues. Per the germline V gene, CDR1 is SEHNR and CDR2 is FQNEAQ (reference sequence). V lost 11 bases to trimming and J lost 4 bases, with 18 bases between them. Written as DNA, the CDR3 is TGTGCCGTTAACGGACACCGGGAATACGAGCAGTACTTC. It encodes CAVNGHREYEQYF.

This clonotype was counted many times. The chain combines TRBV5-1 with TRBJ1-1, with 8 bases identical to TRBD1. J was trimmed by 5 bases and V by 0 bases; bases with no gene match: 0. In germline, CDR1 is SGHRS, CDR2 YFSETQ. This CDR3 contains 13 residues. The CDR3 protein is CASSLGTGTEAFF. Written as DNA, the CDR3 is TGCGCCAGCAGCTTGGGGACAGGGACTGAAGCTTTCTTT.

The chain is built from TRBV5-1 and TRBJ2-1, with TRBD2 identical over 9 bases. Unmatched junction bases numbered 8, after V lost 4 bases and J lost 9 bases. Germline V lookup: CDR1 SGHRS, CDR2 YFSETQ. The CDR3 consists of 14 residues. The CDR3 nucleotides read TGCGCCAGCAGCCTGCGGACTAGCGTTGGTGAGCAGTTCTTC. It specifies CASSLRTSVGEQFF.

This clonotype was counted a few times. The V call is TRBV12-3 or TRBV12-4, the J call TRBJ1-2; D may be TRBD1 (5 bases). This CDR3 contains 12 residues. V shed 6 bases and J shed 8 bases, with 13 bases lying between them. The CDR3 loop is CASRQASWGYTF. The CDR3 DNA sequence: TGTGCCAGCAGACAGGCCTCTTGGGGCTACACCTTC.

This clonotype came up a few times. CDR3 sequence reads: CAISDEAGTNSGRDTDTQYF. CDR3 sequence (DNA): TGTGCCATCAGTGACGAAGCCGGGACGAATTCCGGTAGAGACACAGATACGCAGTATTTT. The V call is TRBV10-3, the J call TRBJ2-3; D is tentatively TRBD1 or TRBD2 (5 bases each). This CDR3 region has 20 residues. V was pared by 3 bases and J by 2 bases, with 27 bases between. CDR1 and CDR2 from the germline V gene are ENHRY and SYGVKD.

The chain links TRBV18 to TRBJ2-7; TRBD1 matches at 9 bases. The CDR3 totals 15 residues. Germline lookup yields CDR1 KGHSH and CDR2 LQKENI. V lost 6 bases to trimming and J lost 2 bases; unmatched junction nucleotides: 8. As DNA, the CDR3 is TGTGCCAGCTCCCCTGGACAGGGGCATCCCTACGAGCAGTACTTC. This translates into CASSPGQGHPYEQYF.

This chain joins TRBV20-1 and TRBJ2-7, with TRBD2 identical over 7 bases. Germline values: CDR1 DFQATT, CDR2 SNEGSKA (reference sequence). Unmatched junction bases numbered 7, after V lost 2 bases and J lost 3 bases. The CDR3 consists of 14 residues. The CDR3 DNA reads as TGCAGTGCTAGAAGCGGGACCGGGCTCTACGAGCAGTACTTC. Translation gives CSARSGTGLYEQYF.

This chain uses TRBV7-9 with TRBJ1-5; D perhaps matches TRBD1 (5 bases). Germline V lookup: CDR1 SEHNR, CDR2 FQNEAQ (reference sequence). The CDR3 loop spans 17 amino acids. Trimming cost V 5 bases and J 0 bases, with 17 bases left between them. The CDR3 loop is CASSGPRGAYSNQPQHF. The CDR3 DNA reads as TGTGCCAGCAGCGGCCCTCGTGGGGCCTATAGCAATCAGCCCCAGCATTTT.